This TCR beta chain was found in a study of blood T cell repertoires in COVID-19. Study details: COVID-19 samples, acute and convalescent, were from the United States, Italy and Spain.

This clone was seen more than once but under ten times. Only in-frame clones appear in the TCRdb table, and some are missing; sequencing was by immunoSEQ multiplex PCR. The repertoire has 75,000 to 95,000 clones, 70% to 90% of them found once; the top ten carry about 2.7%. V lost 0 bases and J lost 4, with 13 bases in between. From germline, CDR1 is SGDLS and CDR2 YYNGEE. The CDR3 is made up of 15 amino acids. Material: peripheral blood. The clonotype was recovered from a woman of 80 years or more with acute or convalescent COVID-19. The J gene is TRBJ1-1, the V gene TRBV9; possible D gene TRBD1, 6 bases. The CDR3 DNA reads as TGTGCCAGCAGCGTAGGCGGGGGGCAGAGCACTGAAGCTTTCTTT. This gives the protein CASSVGGGQSTEAFF.